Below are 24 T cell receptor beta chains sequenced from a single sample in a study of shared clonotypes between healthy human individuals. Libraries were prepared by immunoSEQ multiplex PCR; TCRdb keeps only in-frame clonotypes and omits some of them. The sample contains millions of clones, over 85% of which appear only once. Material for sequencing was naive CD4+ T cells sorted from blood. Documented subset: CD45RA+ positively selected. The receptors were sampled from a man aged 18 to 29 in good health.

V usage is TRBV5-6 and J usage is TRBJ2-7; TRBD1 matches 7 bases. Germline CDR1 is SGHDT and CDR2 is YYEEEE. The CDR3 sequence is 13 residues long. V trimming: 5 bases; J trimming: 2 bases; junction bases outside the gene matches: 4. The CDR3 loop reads CASRYRGTYEQYF. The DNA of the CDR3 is TGTGCCAGCAGGTACAGGGGAACCTACGAGCAGTACTTC.

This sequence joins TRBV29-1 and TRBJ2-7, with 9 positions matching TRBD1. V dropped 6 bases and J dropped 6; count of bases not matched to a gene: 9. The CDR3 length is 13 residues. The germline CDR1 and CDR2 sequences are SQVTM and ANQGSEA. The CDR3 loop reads CSVRGQGRGEQYF. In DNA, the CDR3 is TGCAGCGTCAGGGGACAGGGACGGGGCGAGCAGTACTTC.

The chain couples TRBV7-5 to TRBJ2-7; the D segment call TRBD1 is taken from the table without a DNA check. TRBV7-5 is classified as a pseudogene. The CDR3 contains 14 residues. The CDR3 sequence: CARSSRGTPVEQYF. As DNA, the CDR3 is TGTGCCAGAAGCAGCAGGGGGACCCCCGTCGAGCAGTACTTC.

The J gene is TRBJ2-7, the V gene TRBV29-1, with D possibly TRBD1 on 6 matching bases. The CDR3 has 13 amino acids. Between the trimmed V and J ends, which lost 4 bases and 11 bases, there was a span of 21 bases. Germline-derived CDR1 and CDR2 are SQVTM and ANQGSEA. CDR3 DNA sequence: TGCAGCGTTGGAGACAGCACAGGGAGTGGGGAGTACTTC. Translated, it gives CSVGDSTGSGEYF.

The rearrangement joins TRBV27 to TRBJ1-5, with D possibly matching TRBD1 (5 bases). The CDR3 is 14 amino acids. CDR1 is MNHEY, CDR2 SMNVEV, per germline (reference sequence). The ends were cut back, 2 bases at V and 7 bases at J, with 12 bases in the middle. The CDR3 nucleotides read TGTGCCAGCAGTTTAAGACAGCAAATCCAGCCCCAGCATTTT. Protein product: CASSLRQQIQPQHF.

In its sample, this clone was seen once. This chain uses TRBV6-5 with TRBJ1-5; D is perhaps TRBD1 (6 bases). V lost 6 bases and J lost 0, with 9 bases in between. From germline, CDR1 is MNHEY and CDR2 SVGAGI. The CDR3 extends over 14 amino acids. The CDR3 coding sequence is TGTGCCAGCAGAGAAGGGGGTAGCAATCAGCCCCAGCATTTT. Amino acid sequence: CASREGGSNQPQHF.

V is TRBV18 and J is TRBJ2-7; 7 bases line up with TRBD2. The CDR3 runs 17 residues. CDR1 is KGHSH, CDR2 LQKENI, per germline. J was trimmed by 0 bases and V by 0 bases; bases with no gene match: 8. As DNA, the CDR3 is TGTGCCAGCTCACCACCTCTAGCGGAACCACACTCCTACGAGCAGTACTTC. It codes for CASSPPLAEPHSYEQYF.

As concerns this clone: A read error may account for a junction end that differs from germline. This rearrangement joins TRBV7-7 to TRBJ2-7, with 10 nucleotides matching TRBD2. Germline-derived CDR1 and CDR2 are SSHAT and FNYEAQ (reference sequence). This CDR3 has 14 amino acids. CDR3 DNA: TGTGCTAGCAGCCAGCGGGAGGGAAGCTACGAGCAGTACTTC. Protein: CASSQREGSYEQYF.

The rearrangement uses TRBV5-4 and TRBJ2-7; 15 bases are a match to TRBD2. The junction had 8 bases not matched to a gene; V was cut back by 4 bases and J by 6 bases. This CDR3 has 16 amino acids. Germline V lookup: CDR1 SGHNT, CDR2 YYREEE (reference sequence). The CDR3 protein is CASSTGTSGRFLEQYF. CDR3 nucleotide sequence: TGTGCCAGCAGCACCGGGACTAGCGGGAGGTTCCTCGAGCAGTACTTC.

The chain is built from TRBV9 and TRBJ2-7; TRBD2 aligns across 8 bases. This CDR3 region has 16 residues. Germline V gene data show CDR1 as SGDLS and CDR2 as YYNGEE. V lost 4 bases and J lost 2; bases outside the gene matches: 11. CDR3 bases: TGTGCCAGCAGCCCCCAAGCTGGTAGCGGGACCTACGAGCAGTACTTC. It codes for CASSPQAGSGTYEQYF.

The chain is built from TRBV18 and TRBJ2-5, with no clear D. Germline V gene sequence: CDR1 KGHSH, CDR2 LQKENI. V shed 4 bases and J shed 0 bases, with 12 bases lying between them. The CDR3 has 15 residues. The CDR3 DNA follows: TGTGCCAGCTCACGGTCGGCGCAGAACCAAGAGACCCAGTACTTC. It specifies CASSRSAQNQETQYF.

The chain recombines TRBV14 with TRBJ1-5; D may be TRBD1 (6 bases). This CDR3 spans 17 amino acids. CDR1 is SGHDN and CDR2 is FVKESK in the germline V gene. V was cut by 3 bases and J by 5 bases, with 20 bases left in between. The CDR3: CASSHEILQGLHQPQHF. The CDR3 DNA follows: TGTGCCAGCAGCCACGAAATTCTACAGGGACTCCATCAGCCCCAGCATTTT.

The CDR3 sequence is CASSSGTGGVGELFF. CDR3 sequence (DNA): TGTGCCAGCAGTTCGGGGACAGGGGGCGTCGGGGAGCTGTTTTTT. The chain couples TRBV27 to TRBJ2-2; 12 positions match TRBD1. Germline loops: CDR1 MNHEY, CDR2 SMNVEV (reference sequence). This CDR3 region has 15 residues. V lost 4 bases and J lost 7; bases outside the gene matches: 4.

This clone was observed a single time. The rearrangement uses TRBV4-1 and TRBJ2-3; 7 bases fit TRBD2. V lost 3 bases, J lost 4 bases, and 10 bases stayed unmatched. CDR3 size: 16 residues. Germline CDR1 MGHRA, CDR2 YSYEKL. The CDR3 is CASSQSGGAGSDTQYF. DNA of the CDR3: TGCGCCAGCAGCCAGTCGGGGGGAGCGGGGTCAGATACGCAGTATTTT.

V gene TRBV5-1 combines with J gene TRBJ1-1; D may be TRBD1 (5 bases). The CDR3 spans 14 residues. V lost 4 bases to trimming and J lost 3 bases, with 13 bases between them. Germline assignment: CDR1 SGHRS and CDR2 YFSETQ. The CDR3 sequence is CASSPTGTDTEAFF. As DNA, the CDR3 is TGCGCCAGCAGCCCTACCGGGACGGACACTGAAGCTTTCTTT.

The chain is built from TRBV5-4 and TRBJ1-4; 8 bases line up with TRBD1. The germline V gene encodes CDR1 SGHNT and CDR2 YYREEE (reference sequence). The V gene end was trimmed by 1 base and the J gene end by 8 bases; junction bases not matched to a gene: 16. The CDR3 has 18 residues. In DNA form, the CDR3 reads TGTGCCAGCAGCTTGCGGACACGCCCAGGGGGCGCCGGGGAAAAACTGTTTTTT. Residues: CASSLRTRPGGAGEKLFF.

The CDR3 DNA follows: TGTGCCAGCAGCACTCCCTGGGCAGGGGGCTCGTACGAGCAGTACTTC. Its translation: CASSTPWAGGSYEQYF. J is TRBJ2-7 and V is TRBV28; 8 bases align to TRBD1. The CDR3 runs to 16 residues. In germline, CDR1 is MDHEN, CDR2 SYDVKM. The J segment lost 4 bases and the V segment lost 6 bases, leaving 14 bases of the junction unmatched.

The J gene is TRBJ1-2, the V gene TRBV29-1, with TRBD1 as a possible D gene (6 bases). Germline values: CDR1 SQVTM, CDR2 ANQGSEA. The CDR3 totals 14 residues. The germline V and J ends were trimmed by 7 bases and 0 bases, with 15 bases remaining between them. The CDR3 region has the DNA TGCAGCGCCCGAGATGGGACAACTAACTATGGCTACACCTTC. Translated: CSARDGTTNYGYTF.

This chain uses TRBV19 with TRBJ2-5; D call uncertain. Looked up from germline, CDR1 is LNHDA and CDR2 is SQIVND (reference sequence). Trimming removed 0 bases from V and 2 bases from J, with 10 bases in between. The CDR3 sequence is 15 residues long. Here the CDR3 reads CASSIEDGPQETQYF. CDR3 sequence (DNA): TGTGCCAGTAGTATAGAGGACGGGCCTCAAGAGACCCAGTACTTC.

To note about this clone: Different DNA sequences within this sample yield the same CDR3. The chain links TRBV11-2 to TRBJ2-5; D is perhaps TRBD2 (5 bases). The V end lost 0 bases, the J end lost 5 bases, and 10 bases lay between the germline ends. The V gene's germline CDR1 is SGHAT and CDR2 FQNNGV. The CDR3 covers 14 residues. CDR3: CASSLEGRGETQYF. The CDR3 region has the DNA TGTGCCAGCAGCTTAGAAGGCCGAGGGGAGACCCAGTACTTC.

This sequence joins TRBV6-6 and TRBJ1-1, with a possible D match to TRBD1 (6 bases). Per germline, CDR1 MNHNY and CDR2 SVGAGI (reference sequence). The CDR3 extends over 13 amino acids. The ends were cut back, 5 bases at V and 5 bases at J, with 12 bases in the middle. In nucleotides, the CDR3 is TGTGCCAGCAGTGGGGGCCCGGGAACTGAAGCTTTCTTT. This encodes CASSGGPGTEAFF.

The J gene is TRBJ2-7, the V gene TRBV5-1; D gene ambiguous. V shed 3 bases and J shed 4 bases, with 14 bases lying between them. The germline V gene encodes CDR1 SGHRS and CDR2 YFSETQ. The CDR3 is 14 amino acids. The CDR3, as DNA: TGCGCCAGCAGCTGGGGTGGGGATCCTTACGAGCAGTACTTC. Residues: CASSWGGDPYEQYF.

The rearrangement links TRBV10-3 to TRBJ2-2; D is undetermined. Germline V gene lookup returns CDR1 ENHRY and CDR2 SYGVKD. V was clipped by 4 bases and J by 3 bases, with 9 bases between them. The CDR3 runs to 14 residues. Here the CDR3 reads CAISGSYDTGELFF. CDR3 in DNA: TGTGCCATCAGTGGGTCATATGACACCGGGGAGCTGTTTTTT.

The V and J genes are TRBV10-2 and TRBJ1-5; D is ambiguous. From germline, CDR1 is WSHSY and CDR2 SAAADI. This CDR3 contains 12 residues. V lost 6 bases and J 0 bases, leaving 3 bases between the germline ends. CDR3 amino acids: CASRDSNQPQHF. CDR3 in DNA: TGCGCCAGCAGGGATAGCAATCAGCCCCAGCATTTT.